Listed here are 22 T cell receptor beta chains from one sample, sequenced in a study of control samples from healthy donors and cancer patients. Profiling relied on immunoSEQ multiplex PCR, and the TCRdb table lists in-frame clones only, not all of them. The sample gives some 140,000 clones, roughly 94% of which show up once; around 14% is in the top ten. The sequencing sample was made of PBMCs. These receptors came from a man aged 55-75 years with colorectal cancer.

CDR3: CASSKLGQGDTEAFF. The CDR3 DNA is TGTGCCAGCAGCAAACTCGGACAGGGAGACACTGAAGCTTTCTTT. The chain has TRBV7-9 and TRBJ1-1; 8 bases match TRBD1. The V gene's germline CDR1 is SEHNR and CDR2 FQNEAQ (reference sequence). There are 15 residues in the CDR3. The V and J ends lost 5 bases and 3 bases, in that order; junction bases with no gene match: 8.

The V call is TRBV10-3, the J call TRBJ2-5; TRBD2 might be the D (6 bases). Germline CDR1 and CDR2: ENHRY and SYGVKD. The germline V and J ends were trimmed by 6 bases and 1 base, with 21 bases remaining between them. The CDR3 runs to 17 residues. The CDR3 loop is CAISPFSGGSPQETQYF. The CDR3, as DNA: TGTGCCATCAGCCCCTTCAGTGGGGGGAGCCCCCAAGAGACCCAGTACTTC.

The V gene is TRBV10-3, the J gene TRBJ1-6; a possible D gene is TRBD1 (6 bases). This CDR3 contains 14 residues. The V end was cut by 6 bases, the J end by 5 bases, with 11 bases between. Germline V lookup: CDR1 ENHRY, CDR2 SYGVKD. The CDR3 DNA reads as TGTGCCATCAGACAGGGTTTGGATAATTCACCCCTCCACTTT. Its protein product is CAIRQGLDNSPLHF.

This clone occurred once. The V gene is TRBV6-5, the J gene TRBJ1-1; TRBD1 matches 7 bases. Trimming at V came to 8 bases and at J to 7 bases, leaving 13 bases not matched to a gene. The germline CDR1 and CDR2 sequences are MNHEY and SVGAGI. The CDR3 contains 14 residues. The CDR3 bases are TGTGCCAGCGTCCGCGACAGGGAGTTTGTTGAAGCTTTCTTT. Amino acid sequence: CASVRDREFVEAFF.

This chain joins TRBV29-1 and TRBJ2-1; perhaps TRBD2 as D (5 bases). CDR3 length equals 15 residues. Trimming removed 2 bases at V and 3 bases at J, with 14 bases between. Germline assignment: CDR1 SQVTM and CDR2 ANQGSEA. CDR3: CSVEIIGDFYNEQFF. DNA of the CDR3: TGCAGCGTTGAAATTATCGGGGATTTCTACAATGAGCAGTTCTTC.

This chain joins TRBV2 and TRBJ2-2; no reliable D call. Germline loops: CDR1 SNHLY, CDR2 FYNNEI. Trimming cost V 8 bases and J 5 bases, with 15 bases left between them. The CDR3 is 14 residues long. Written as DNA, the CDR3 is TGTGCCAGCGCCCCGCTCCGCGAGACCGGGGAGCTGTTTTTT. Translated, it gives CASAPLRETGELFF.

The chain couples TRBV2 to TRBJ2-7; D is possibly TRBD1 or TRBD2 (7 bases each). Deletions cut 8 bases from V and 1 base from J, with 18 bases between. CDR3 size: 15 residues. Looked up from germline, CDR1 is SNHLY and CDR2 is FYNNEI. In nucleotides, the CDR3 is TGTGCCAGCGCGGGGGTGGGGACAGCTTCCTACGAGCAGTACTTC. Translated: CASAGVGTASYEQYF.

The chain recombines TRBV14 with TRBJ1-1, with D possibly TRBD1 on 5 matching bases. CDR1 SGHDN and CDR2 FVKESK come from the germline V gene. Trimming pared 1 base from V and 12 bases from J, leaving 12 bases between. This CDR3 is built from 12 residues. The CDR3 DNA reads TGTGCCAGCAGCCAAGTCCGGGGGGGGTCTTTCTTT. This encodes CASSQVRGGSFF.

The CDR3 sequence: CASSLNRANTEAFF. In nucleotides, the CDR3 is TGTGCCAGCAGCTTAAACAGGGCGAACACTGAAGCTTTCTTT. The chain recombines TRBV7-2 with TRBJ1-1; possibly TRBD1 for D (6 bases). Germline-derived CDR1 and CDR2 are SGHTA and FQGNSA. This CDR3 has 14 residues. The ends were cut back, 2 bases at V and 1 base at J, with 8 bases in the middle.

This sequence joins TRBV14 and TRBJ1-2, with D hard to call. CDR1 is SGHDN and CDR2 is FVKESK in the germline V gene. There are 15 residues in the CDR3. With 0 bases removed from V and 2 bases from J, the gap between germline ends came to 10 bases. For the CDR3, the DNA is TGTGCCAGCAGCCAAGAGCCAGGATCGAACTATGGCTACACCTTC. It encodes CASSQEPGSNYGYTF. The entire variable domain, with the rest obtained from reference TRBV14 and TRBJ1-2, is as follows: EAGVTQFPSHSVIEKGQTVTLRCDPISGHDNLYWYRRVMGKEIKFLLHFVKESKQDESGMPNNRFLAERTGGTYSTLKVQPAELEDSGVYFCASSQEPGSNYGYTFGSGTRLTVV.

This clone was counted once. The CDR3 sequence is CASSQVGSQPQHF. CDR3 bases: TGTGCCAGCAGCCAAGTAGGGAGTCAGCCCCAGCATTTT. The J gene is TRBJ1-5, the V gene TRBV3-1 (or the pseudogene TRBV3-2), with D hard to call. Germline CDR1 and CDR2: LGHDT and YNNKEL (reference sequence). The CDR3 runs 13 residues. The V gene lost 1 base and the J gene lost 6 bases, with 7 bases spanning the gap.

The chain has TRBV6-2 or TRBV6-3 and TRBJ1-2; 10 bases are a match to TRBD1. Germline loops: CDR1 MNHEY, CDR2 SVGEGT. Trimming removed 4 bases from V and 8 bases from J; junction bases left unmatched: 10. This CDR3 is 15 amino acids long. The CDR3 DNA follows: TGTGCCAGCAGTTCCCCCGGGACAGGGGTATGGGGCTACACCTTC. Translated: CASSSPGTGVWGYTF.

The chain carries TRBV5-1 and TRBJ1-6; tentative D call: TRBD1 (5 bases). The CDR3 has 14 residues. Deletions cut 5 bases from V and 5 bases from J, with 11 bases between. The germline CDR1 and CDR2 sequences are SGHRS and YFSETQ. In DNA form, the CDR3 reads TGCGCCAGCAGACCGACAGTTAATAATTCACCCCTCCACTTT. This codes for CASRPTVNNSPLHF. Together with reference TRBV5-1 and TRBJ1-6, the CDR3 gives the full variable domain: KAGVTQTPRYLIKTRGQQVTLSCSPISGHRSVSWYQQTPGQGLQFLFEYFSETQRNKGNFPGRFSGRQFSNSRSEMNVSTLELGDSALYLCASRPTVNNSPLHFGNGTRLTVT.

The chain links TRBV5-6 to TRBJ1-5; no firm D call. This CDR3 comprises 13 residues. V was clipped by 1 base and J by 4 bases, with 6 bases between them. The V gene's germline CDR1 is SGHDT and CDR2 YYEEEE. This chain's CDR3 is CASSLRGNQPQHF. In DNA, the CDR3 is TGTGCCAGCAGCTTGCGGGGTAATCAGCCCCAGCATTTT.

The rearrangement uses TRBV6-1 and TRBJ1-1; a possible D gene is TRBD1 (6 bases). Trimming shortened V by 3 bases and J by 11 bases, and 25 bases separated the two germline ends. This CDR3 comprises 16 residues. Germline assignment: CDR1 MNHNS and CDR2 SASEGT. CDR3 loop: CASSEMAIGTAGAAFF. CDR3 sequence (DNA): TGTGCCAGCAGTGAGATGGCAATCGGGACTGCAGGGGCGGCTTTCTTT.

This clone was seen a handful of times. The V gene is TRBV4-2, the J gene TRBJ2-1; tentatively, D is TRBD1 or TRBD2 (5 bases each). Trimming stripped 0 bases from V and 3 bases from J, with 12 bases between. This CDR3 has 16 residues. The germline V gene encodes CDR1 LGHNA and CDR2 YNFKEQ. In nucleotides, the CDR3 is TGTGCCAGCAGCCAAGACGGGGCCCTTTTCTACAATGAGCAGTTCTTC. It specifies CASSQDGALFYNEQFF.

This sequence joins TRBV4-3 and TRBJ2-7; D may be TRBD1 (5 bases). Trimming pared 1 base from V and 4 bases from J, leaving 11 bases between. Germline lookup yields CDR1 LGHNA and CDR2 YSLEER. The CDR3 covers 14 residues. Here the CDR3 reads CASSQAREGYEQYF. For the CDR3, the DNA is TGCGCCAGCAGCCAAGCCAGGGAAGGGTACGAGCAGTACTTC.

This chain connects TRBV10-3 to TRBJ2-5; D possibly matches TRBD1 or TRBD2 (5 bases each). This CDR3 region has 16 residues. Germline CDR1 is ENHRY and CDR2 is SYGVKD. The V and J ends lost 5 bases and 0 bases respectively, with 16 bases between them. This CDR3 reads CAISSRGQNDQETQYF. CDR3 coding DNA: TGTGCCATCAGTTCCCGGGGCCAAAACGACCAAGAGACCCAGTACTTC.

This clone was counted once. This chain links TRBV6-6 with TRBJ2-7, with D unclear. V was cut by 5 bases and J by 0 bases, with 8 bases left in between. CDR1 is MNHNY, CDR2 SVGAGI, per germline (reference sequence). CDR3 size: 13 residues. The CDR3 DNA reads TGTGCCAGCAGTCGACTGGACTCCTACGAGCAGTACTTC. It yields the protein CASSRLDSYEQYF.

This rearrangement joins TRBV9 to TRBJ2-5; 9 bases are a match to TRBD2. The junction had 6 bases not matched to a gene; V was cut back by 4 bases and J by 5 bases. This CDR3 has 14 residues. Germline V gene data show CDR1 as SGDLS and CDR2 as YYNGEE. CDR3 bases: TGTGCCAGCAGCCTTAGCGGGGGTGGGGAGACCCAGTACTTC. It is translated as CASSLSGGGETQYF.

CDR3: CASSYTGTYEQYF. The CDR3 DNA reads as TGTGCCAGCAGTTATACAGGGACCTACGAGCAGTACTTC. J is TRBJ2-7 and V is TRBV28, with D possibly being TRBD1 (6 bases). V lost 4 bases and J lost 2, with 9 bases in between. This CDR3 comprises 13 residues. In germline, CDR1 is MDHEN, CDR2 SYDVKM.

V usage is TRBV7-9 and J usage is TRBJ1-6; 10 bases match TRBD1. The CDR3 totals 13 residues. The junction had 0 bases not matched to a gene; V was cut back by 5 bases and J by 8 bases. The V gene's germline CDR1 is SEHNR and CDR2 FQNEAQ (reference sequence). The CDR3 nucleotides read TGTGCCAGCAGCGGGACAGGGGATTCACCCCTCCACTTT. This translates into CASSGTGDSPLHF.